This T cell receptor beta chain was sequenced during a study of tumor-infiltrating lymphocytes in oesophageal squamous cell carcinoma. TCRdb ran MiXCR on the PCR reads and lists one entry per CDR3 protein. In the table there are under 9,500 distinct CDR3 sequences, around 64% of which are singletons. The CDR3 consists of 15 residues. V shed 5 bases, J shed 0 bases, and the junction held 4 bases outside the gene matches. The V gene's germline CDR1 is SGHVS and CDR2 FNYEAQ. V gene TRBV7-6 combines with J gene TRBJ2-3; 8 bases agree with TRBD2. The origin of this receptor is a female donor with esophageal squamous cell carcinoma. Input material: esophageal tumor tissue. The CDR3: CASSQGLVSTDTQYF. CDR3 in DNA: TGTGCCAGCAGCCAGGGACTAGTCAGCACAGATACGCAGTATTTT.